One sample yielded the 32 T cell receptor beta chains listed below, sequenced in a study of identical twins. TCRdb independently ran MiXCR on the 5' RACE reads; one entry per CDR3 protein. The repertoire includes more than 400,000 distinct CDR3 sequences, over 12% of them detected once, and roughly 0.4% sits in the top ten. The same specimen was also included in a second study, on yellow fever vaccine responses in identical twins.

The source material was CD4+ T cells sorted from blood. The receptor source for this set is a woman aged 18-29 years in good health.

This clonotype has just a few counts. The gene calls are TRBV20-1 and TRBJ1-1; tentatively, D is TRBD1 (5 bases). The CDR3 spans 14 residues. Germline CDR1 is DFQATT and CDR2 is SNEGSKA (reference sequence). This CDR3 is CSTARQNLNTEAFF. As DNA, the CDR3 is TGCAGCACTGCAAGACAGAATTTGAACACTGAAGCTTTCTTT.

V and J are TRBV7-2 and TRBJ2-7, with D possibly being TRBD1 (5 bases). This CDR3 comprises 15 residues. Germline V lookup: CDR1 SGHTA, CDR2 FQGNSA. The V gene lost 5 bases and the J gene lost 2 bases, with 16 bases spanning the gap. The CDR3 coding sequence is TGTGCCAGCAGCCCCTCGACAGTTACTCCCTACGAGCAGTACGTC. It codes for CASSPSTVTPYEQYV.

This clonotype was observed many times. J is TRBJ2-3 and V is TRBV7-2, with D unclear. Trimming pared 1 base from V and 0 bases from J, leaving 11 bases between. Per the germline V gene, CDR1 is SGHTA and CDR2 is FQGNSA. The CDR3 runs to 16 residues. The CDR3: CASSLVGLASTDTQYF. In DNA, the CDR3 is TGTGCCAGCAGCTTAGTAGGCTTAGCTAGCACAGATACGCAGTATTTT.

This clonotype was counted between two and nine times. The J gene is TRBJ2-4, the V gene TRBV7-9, with a weak D call TRBD1 (6 bases). The V gene's germline CDR1 is SEHNR and CDR2 FQNEAQ (reference sequence). Deletions cut 5 bases from V and 2 bases from J, with 13 bases between. The CDR3 spans 15 residues. The CDR3 sequence: CASSETGTPKNIQYF. The CDR3 DNA reads as TGTGCCAGCAGCGAAACCGGGACACCCAAAAACATTCAGTACTTC.

On this clonotype itself: A junction boundary mismatches the germline segment, possibly from a read error. The V call is TRBV7-2, the J call TRBJ2-2; 7 bases are shared with TRBD2. Looked up from germline, CDR1 is SGHTA and CDR2 is FQGNSA. The CDR3 contains 15 residues. As DNA, the CDR3 is TGTGGCAGCAGCCAGGCACGGCTAGCGGCCGGGGAGCTGTTTTTT. It yields the protein CGSSQARLAAGELFF.

The V call is TRBV27, the J call TRBJ2-5; D remains ambiguous. Trimming pared 2 bases from V and 2 bases from J, leaving 12 bases between. The germline gives CDR1 MNHEY, CDR2 SMNVEV (reference sequence). The CDR3 spans 15 residues. The CDR3 DNA reads as TGTGCCAGCAGTTTACGGGCGTTGGAACAAGAGACCCAGTACTTC. Translating gives CASSLRALEQETQYF.

This clonotype was seen a handful of times. The chain uses TRBV29-1 and TRBJ2-5, with 13 positions matching TRBD2. Germline trimming cut 7 bases from V and 7 bases from J; bases unmatched to any gene: 12. Per germline, CDR1 SQVTM and CDR2 ANQGSEA. There are 15 residues in the CDR3. CDR3 coding DNA: TGCAGCGCCGAACTAGCGGGGGGGTCCTCCCGGACCCAGTACTTC. Encoded protein: CSAELAGGSSRTQYF.

The V call is TRBV6-2 or TRBV6-3, the J call TRBJ2-2, with D unresolved. Trimming removed 6 bases at V and 1 base at J, with 15 bases between. Per the germline V gene, CDR1 is MNHEY and CDR2 is SVGEGT. This CDR3 region has 16 residues. The CDR3 bases are TGTGCCAGCAGGTCTGGGCAGACCTTGAACACCGGGGAGCTGTTTTTT. Amino acids: CASRSGQTLNTGELFF.

J is TRBJ2-7 and V is TRBV24-1, with TRBD2 as a possible D gene (5 bases). CDR3 length: 14 residues. Trimming took 4 bases from V and 3 from J, leaving 12 bases between them. The V gene's germline CDR1 is KGHDR and CDR2 SFDVKD. CDR3 nucleotides: TGTGCCACCAGTGAGGGAGCGACCAACTACGAGCAGTACTTC. Amino acid sequence: CATSEGATNYEQYF.

The rearrangement links TRBV28 to TRBJ2-1, with TRBD2 identical over 9 bases. Looked up from germline, CDR1 is MDHEN and CDR2 is SYDVKM. The CDR3 spans 15 residues. The ends lost 6 bases at V and 4 bases at J; junction bases unmatched: 7. CDR3 sequence reads: CASSRSGSKYNEQFF. The CDR3, as DNA: TGTGCCAGCAGCCGTAGCGGGAGTAAGTACAATGAGCAGTTCTTC.

This clonotype was detected ten times or more. This rearrangement joins TRBV5-1 to TRBJ2-7; 10 bases line up with TRBD1. The CDR3 consists of 13 residues. The germline gives CDR1 SGHRS, CDR2 YFSETQ. The V gene end was trimmed by 3 bases and the J gene end by 4 bases; junction bases not matched to a gene: 1. Here the CDR3 DNA reads TGCGCCAGCAGCTCGGGACAGGGGTACGAGCAGTACTTC. Translation gives CASSSGQGYEQYF.

This rearrangement joins TRBV10-3 to TRBJ2-2; 7 bases are a match to TRBD2. V shed 2 bases and J 3 bases; nucleotides not matched to a gene: 3. The CDR3 totals 15 residues. Germline V gene sequence: CDR1 ENHRY, CDR2 SYGVKD. CDR3 sequence reads: CAISEGSGDTGELFF. Here the CDR3 DNA reads TGTGCCATCAGTGAGGGGAGCGGGGACACCGGGGAGCTGTTTTTT.

This clonotype came up a few times. The V gene is TRBV6-1, the J gene TRBJ2-7; D may be TRBD1 (6 bases). Germline CDR1 is MNHNS and CDR2 is SASEGT. Trimming cost V 6 bases and J 0 bases, with 12 bases left between them. The CDR3 has 14 residues. CDR3 region: CASRVMGASYEQYF. CDR3 bases: TGTGCCAGCAGGGTGATGGGGGCCTCCTACGAGCAGTACTTC.

The genes are TRBV2 and TRBJ2-6; the D gene could be TRBD1 or TRBD2 (5 bases each). Germline CDR1 and CDR2: SNHLY and FYNNEI. V dropped 1 base and J dropped 2 bases, with 15 bases sitting between them. This CDR3 spans 18 amino acids. Here the CDR3 reads CASSEEARGAPGANVLTF. The CDR3 DNA is TGTGCCAGCAGTGAAGAGGCGAGGGGAGCGCCTGGGGCCAACGTCCTGACTTTC.

V and J are TRBV2 and TRBJ1-1; 9 bases align to TRBD1. With V trimmed by 8 bases and J by 0 bases, 1 base remained unmatched. The V gene's germline CDR1 is SNHLY and CDR2 FYNNEI. This CDR3 is 13 amino acids long. CDR3 nucleotide sequence: TGTGCCAGCGGGACAGGGTTGAACACTGAAGCTTTCTTT. Residues: CASGTGLNTEAFF.

This clonotype was seen only a few times. The J gene is TRBJ1-5, the V gene TRBV6-2 or TRBV6-3; no clear D gene. Germline V CDR1 and CDR2: MNHEY, SVGEGT. The CDR3 is 15 residues long. V was shortened by 6 bases and J by 2 bases, with 14 bases between the two germline ends. The CDR3 protein is CASRSMGSGNQPQHF. In DNA form, the CDR3 reads TGTGCCAGCAGGTCTATGGGTAGCGGCAATCAGCCCCAGCATTTT.

This rearrangement joins TRBV11-2 to TRBJ2-1; the match to TRBD2 covers 7 bases. The CDR3 consists of 14 residues. The ends lost 6 bases at V and 6 bases at J; junction bases unmatched: 8. Germline V CDR1 and CDR2: SGHAT, FQNNGV. The CDR3 DNA is TGTGCCAGCAGTCTGTCTAGCGGTTTCAATGAGCAGTTCTTC. Translation gives CASSLSSGFNEQFF.

This clonotype was seen only a few times. V and J are TRBV20-1 and TRBJ2-3; no clear D. This CDR3 has 11 residues. Germline values: CDR1 DFQATT, CDR2 SNEGSKA (reference sequence). V gave up 5 bases and J gave up 0 bases, with 3 bases separating them. CDR3 DNA sequence: TGCAGTGCTGCTAGCACAGATACGCAGTATTTT. Translation gives CSAASTDTQYF.

The V call is TRBV20-1, the J call TRBJ1-3, with D possibly being TRBD1 (5 bases). The germline V gene has CDR1 DFQATT and CDR2 SNEGSKA (reference sequence). This CDR3 region has 14 residues. The ends were cut back, 4 bases at V and 6 bases at J, with 16 bases in the middle. This CDR3 is CSANGHSAENTIYF. DNA of the CDR3: TGCAGTGCTAATGGACACAGTGCGGAAAACACCATATATTTT.

The rearrangement uses TRBV7-9 and TRBJ2-3; TRBD2 is a possible D gene (5 bases). Germline loops: CDR1 SEHNR, CDR2 FQNEAQ (reference sequence). The CDR3 spans 15 residues. V lost 0 bases, J lost 1 base, and 8 bases lay in between. The CDR3 nucleotides read TGTGCCAGCAGCTTAGCGAACGGGGGCACAGATACGCAGTATTTT. This translates into CASSLANGGTDTQYF.

This clonotype was observed many times. This chain uses TRBV10-3 with TRBJ1-1, with 8 nucleotides matching TRBD1. Germline V gives CDR1 ENHRY, CDR2 SYGVKD. V shed 5 bases and J 4 bases; nucleotides not matched to a gene: 6. The CDR3 sequence is 14 residues long. The CDR3 region has the DNA TGTGCCATCAGTCGCGACAGGGGTGGCACTGAAGCTTTCTTT. Translating gives CAISRDRGGTEAFF.

This clonotype showed up just a few times. This chain links TRBV7-9 with TRBJ2-1; maybe TRBD1 (7 bases). This CDR3 contains 17 residues. Trimming left V 1 base short and J 0 bases short, with 13 bases between. Germline lookup yields CDR1 SEHNR and CDR2 FQNEAQ (reference sequence). CDR3 nucleotides: TGTGCCAGCAGCTTAGAGGGCAGGGGGGACTCCTACAATGAGCAGTTCTTC. It translates to CASSLEGRGDSYNEQFF.

This sequence joins TRBV5-1 and TRBJ2-3; no clear D gene. Germline V CDR1 and CDR2: SGHRS, YFSETQ. V was cut by 0 bases and J by 2 bases, with 10 bases left in between. This CDR3 has 15 amino acids. The CDR3 is CASSLVPIDTDTQYF. CDR3 coding DNA: TGCGCCAGCAGCTTGGTACCGATAGACACAGATACGCAGTATTTT.

V is TRBV12-3 or TRBV12-4 and J is TRBJ2-3; D not certain. The CDR3 contains 15 residues. V was shortened by 5 bases and J by 5 bases, with 17 bases between the two germline ends. CDR3 nucleotide sequence: TGTGCCAGCAGTCACCATGGGTCACGCAGAGATACGCAGTATTTT. It yields the protein CASSHHGSRRDTQYF.

This chain links TRBV7-9 with TRBJ2-3; 11 nucleotides align to TRBD2. The germline CDR1 and CDR2 sequences are SEHNR and FQNEAQ (reference sequence). Unmatched junction bases numbered 3, after V lost 5 bases and J lost 2 bases. The CDR3 length is 15 residues. In DNA form, the CDR3 reads TGTGCCAGCAGCACGACTAGCGGGATCACAGATACGCAGTATTTT. This encodes CASSTTSGITDTQYF.

The chain couples TRBV20-1 to TRBJ2-3, with D perhaps being TRBD1 or TRBD2 (5 bases each). Germline assignment: CDR1 DFQATT and CDR2 SNEGSKA (reference sequence). This CDR3 comprises 14 residues. V lost 1 base, J lost 0 bases, and 8 bases lay in between. The CDR3 DNA reads TGCAGTGCTAGAGGAGGGGTTAGCACAGATACGCAGTATTTT. Translated: CSARGGVSTDTQYF.

This clonotype occurred a few times. This chain links TRBV6-1 with TRBJ1-1; 11 bases are a match to TRBD1. The CDR3 contains 15 residues. V lost 6 bases and J lost 5; bases outside the gene matches: 8. In germline, CDR1 is MNHNS, CDR2 SASEGT. The CDR3: CASSPGQGAWTEAFF. The CDR3 nucleotides read TGTGCCAGCAGCCCCGGACAGGGGGCTTGGACTGAAGCTTTCTTT.

The chain couples TRBV4-1 to TRBJ1-3; D is uncertain. Germline V gives CDR1 MGHRA, CDR2 YSYEKL. V was shortened by 5 bases and J by 8 bases, with 13 bases between the two germline ends. This CDR3 comprises 13 residues. CDR3 region: CASSTAPQDTIYF. The CDR3 coding sequence is TGCGCCAGCAGCACAGCCCCTCAAGACACCATATATTTT.

This sequence joins TRBV6-5 and TRBJ2-5; possible D gene TRBD1, 6 bases. The CDR3 runs to 14 residues. V lost 3 bases to trimming and J lost 2 bases, with 10 bases between them. Germline-derived CDR1 and CDR2 are MNHEY and SVGAGI. The CDR3 protein is CASSYDRSQETQYF. The CDR3, as DNA: TGTGCCAGCAGTTATGACAGGTCACAAGAGACCCAGTACTTC.

The chain links TRBV24-1 to TRBJ2-7; D unclear. The CDR3 is 13 amino acids. Trimming stripped 2 bases from V and 4 bases from J, with 8 bases between. The V gene's germline CDR1 is KGHDR and CDR2 SFDVKD. The CDR3, as DNA: TGTGCCACCAGTGATTCACAGCTATACGAGCAGTACTTC. Protein: CATSDSQLYEQYF.

This clonotype has a handful of counts. The chain is built from TRBV5-1 and TRBJ2-1; 8 nucleotides match TRBD2. Germline loops: CDR1 SGHRS, CDR2 YFSETQ. V was pared by 0 bases and J by 4 bases, with 12 bases of the junction left unmatched. The CDR3 length is 18 residues. CDR3 coding DNA: TGCGCCAGCAGCTTGGCCCTTAGTTACGGGACTAGATACAATGAGCAGTTCTTC. Protein product: CASSLALSYGTRYNEQFF. Looking up the rest from reference TRBV5-1 and TRBJ2-1 gives the full variable domain: KAGVTQTPRYLIKTRGQQVTLSCSPISGHRSVSWYQQTPGQGLQFLFEYFSETQRNKGNFPGRFSGRQFSNSRSEMNVSTLELGDSALYLCASSLALSYGTRYNEQFFGPGTRLTVL.

In DNA, the CDR3 is TGTGCCAGCTCACCACCTCCGGGGACCGGGGAGCTGTTTTTT. Translated, it gives CASSPPPGTGELFF. The rearrangement uses TRBV18 and TRBJ2-2; TRBD2 might be the D (5 bases). The CDR3 loop spans 14 amino acids. The germline V gene has CDR1 KGHSH and CDR2 LQKENI. The V end lost 0 bases, the J end lost 5 bases, and 7 bases lay between the germline ends.